Each of the 30 T cell receptor beta chains below was sequenced from the same sample in a study of CD8+ T cells in alopecia areata. Isolated RNA was reverse transcribed into cDNA used as the sequencing template. The data were produced by immunoSEQ multiplex PCR, yet TCRdb's version contains in-frame clones alone and is incomplete. The table has about 150,000 clones, approximately 53% seen once; the top ten hold 15% to 20%. The sequences come from CD8+ T cells sorted from blood, collected at week 0. Every receptor here comes from a human donor with alopecia areata.

This clone was seen a few times. V usage is TRBV5-1 and J usage is TRBJ2-1, with D unresolved. The CDR3 totals 13 residues. CDR1 is SGHRS, CDR2 YFSETQ, per germline. V was shortened by 0 bases and J by 2 bases, with 3 bases between the two germline ends. This chain's CDR3 is CASSLDAYNEQFF. CDR3 sequence (DNA): TGCGCCAGCAGCTTGGACGCCTACAATGAGCAGTTCTTC. Together with reference TRBV5-1 and TRBJ2-1, the CDR3 gives the full variable domain: KAGVTQTPRYLIKTRGQQVTLSCSPISGHRSVSWYQQTPGQGLQFLFEYFSETQRNKGNFPGRFSGRQFSNSRSEMNVSTLELGDSALYLCASSLDAYNEQFFGPGTRLTVL.

This clone was observed a few times. The rearrangement links TRBV5-1 to TRBJ2-3; 12 positions agree with TRBD1. Trimming cost V 0 bases and J 6 bases; bases outside gene matches: 8. Germline values: CDR1 SGHRS, CDR2 YFSETQ. CDR3 size: 17 residues. CDR3 nucleotide sequence: TGCGCCAGCAGCTTGGCCGGGACAGGGGGCGCGTCGGATACGCAGTATTTT. Translation gives CASSLAGTGGASDTQYF.

This clone was seen only once. The chain has TRBV6-6 and TRBJ1-2; D not certain. Trimming shortened V by 2 bases and J by 1 base, and 5 bases separated the two germline ends. CDR3 size: 13 residues. Germline CDR1 MNHNY, CDR2 SVGAGI (reference sequence). The CDR3 is CASSYDGNYGYTF. In nucleotides, the CDR3 is TGTGCCAGCAGTTACGACGGTAACTATGGCTACACCTTC.

The chain recombines TRBV14 with TRBJ2-3; D is undetermined. V was pared by 4 bases and J by 10 bases, with 6 bases between. Germline loops: CDR1 SGHDN, CDR2 FVKESK. The CDR3 sequence is 10 residues long. The CDR3 sequence: CASSPPSQYF. CDR3 nucleotide sequence: TGTGCCAGCAGCCCTCCCTCGCAGTATTTT.

J is TRBJ2-1 and V is TRBV7-9; possibly TRBD2 for D (6 bases). CDR3 size: 12 residues. Germline CDR1 SEHNR, CDR2 FQNEAQ (reference sequence). V was cut by 1 base and J by 12 bases, with 10 bases left in between. The CDR3 loop reads CASSLVGGVQFF. The CDR3 DNA follows: TGTGCCAGCAGCTTAGTAGGAGGGGTGCAGTTCTTC.

This clone came up a few times. V is TRBV2 and J is TRBJ2-1; D is undetermined. The CDR3 has 14 residues. V shed 6 bases and J shed 0 bases, with 9 bases lying between them. Germline values: CDR1 SNHLY, CDR2 FYNNEI. For the CDR3, the DNA is TGTGCCAGCAGAAATTCAAGCTCCTACAATGAGCAGTTCTTC. Translating it yields CASRNSSSYNEQFF. Using reference TRBV2 and TRBJ2-1 for the parts outside the CDR3, the full variable domain is EPEVTQTPSHQVTQMGQEVILRCVPISNHLYFYWYRQILGQKVEFLVSFYNNEISEKSEIFDDQFSVERPDGSNFTLKIRSTKLEDSAMYFCASRNSSSYNEQFFGPGTRLTVL.

This clone was counted only a few times. V gene TRBV6-5 combines with J gene TRBJ2-3, with 10 bases identical to TRBD2. J was trimmed by 4 bases and V by 2 bases; bases with no gene match: 3. Germline values: CDR1 MNHEY, CDR2 SVGAGI. The CDR3 is made up of 15 amino acids. The CDR3: CASSYALAGSDTQYF. The DNA of the CDR3 is TGTGCCAGCAGTTACGCACTAGCGGGGTCAGATACGCAGTATTTT.

This clone showed up just a few times. This rearrangement joins TRBV5-1 to TRBJ2-7; the D gene is possibly TRBD2 (5 bases). V lost 0 bases and J lost 3, with 10 bases in between. The CDR3 covers 14 residues. CDR1 is SGHRS and CDR2 is YFSETQ in the germline V gene. CDR3 residues: CASSLGSGNYEQYF. The DNA of the CDR3 is TGCGCCAGCAGCTTGGGGTCCGGGAACTACGAGCAGTACTTC. The full variable domain, in which reference TRBV5-1 and TRBJ2-7 provide the parts outside the CDR3, is KAGVTQTPRYLIKTRGQQVTLSCSPISGHRSVSWYQQTPGQGLQFLFEYFSETQRNKGNFPGRFSGRQFSNSRSEMNVSTLELGDSALYLCASSLGSGNYEQYFGPGTRLTVT.

The chain uses TRBV30 and TRBJ1-4; D is uncertain. The V end lost 7 bases, the J end lost 6 bases, and 15 bases lay between the germline ends. The CDR3 runs to 13 residues. Germline loops: CDR1 GTSNPN, CDR2 SVGIG (reference sequence). CDR3 protein: CASSTRVDEKLFF. The CDR3 region has the DNA TGTGCCTCGTCGACTCGCGTGGATGAAAAACTGTTTTTT.

V usage is TRBV5-6 and J usage is TRBJ2-7; no firm D call. Per germline, CDR1 SGHDT and CDR2 YYEEEE. This CDR3 has 14 residues. V was cut by 1 base and J by 0 bases, with 8 bases left in between. This CDR3 reads CASSLLQISYEQYF. In DNA form, the CDR3 reads TGTGCCAGCAGCTTGTTACAGATCTCCTACGAGCAGTACTTC.

This chain joins TRBV23-1 and TRBJ1-6, with D perhaps TRBD1 (5 bases). TRBV23-1 is an open reading frame, and its role is uncertain. The CDR3 has 14 residues. Trimming took 6 bases from V and 11 from J, leaving 17 bases between them. In DNA form, the CDR3 reads TGCGCCAGCAGCCAAGGGGTTTTATGGCCACCCCTCCACTTT. Amino acids: CASSQGVLWPPLHF.

The rearrangement joins TRBV29-1 to TRBJ2-1, with 7 positions matching TRBD1. Germline CDR1 reads SQVTM; CDR2 reads ANQGSEA. V dropped 6 bases and J dropped 4; count of bases not matched to a gene: 6. This CDR3 spans 13 amino acids. CDR3 loop: CSVRETGYNEQFF. The CDR3 nucleotides read TGCAGCGTACGAGAGACAGGGTACAATGAGCAGTTCTTC.

This chain links TRBV19 with TRBJ2-2; no clear D gene. Germline CDR1 is LNHDA and CDR2 is SQIVND (reference sequence). The CDR3 spans 14 residues. V gave up 5 bases and J gave up 2 bases, with 9 bases separating them. The CDR3 DNA sequence: TGTGCCAGTAGTCCGGGTAGCAACACCGGGGAGCTGTTTTTT. It encodes CASSPGSNTGELFF.

The chain joins TRBV7-9 to TRBJ2-1; no firm D call. CDR3 length: 13 residues. Trimming pared 5 bases from V and 8 bases from J, leaving 13 bases between. Germline-derived CDR1 and CDR2 are SEHNR and FQNEAQ (reference sequence). The CDR3, as DNA: TGTGCCAGCAGCCGAAACCTGGGTGATGAGCAGTTCTTC. Amino acids: CASSRNLGDEQFF.

This clone has only a few counts. The CDR3 nucleotides are TGTGCCATCAGTGAGTCGAAGGGAGCCAAAAACATTCAGTACTTC. Translated, it gives CAISESKGAKNIQYF. The J gene is TRBJ2-4, the V gene TRBV10-3; D not certain. Trimming took 0 bases from V and 0 from J, leaving 6 bases between them. Per the germline V gene, CDR1 is ENHRY and CDR2 is SYGVKD. The CDR3 sequence is 15 residues long.

V usage is TRBV4-1 and J usage is TRBJ1-2, with 7 bases fitting TRBD1. The CDR3 totals 14 residues. J gave up 4 bases and V 3 bases, and 5 bases lay outside the gene matches. Germline V CDR1 and CDR2: MGHRA, YSYEKL. The DNA of the CDR3 is TGCGCCAGCAGCCATCCCGGGACAGTCTATGGCTACACCTTC. Residues: CASSHPGTVYGYTF.

On this clone itself: Other DNA variants within this sample encode the same CDR3. V and J are TRBV20-1 and TRBJ1-2; D remains unclear. With 4 bases removed from V and 2 bases from J, the gap between germline ends came to 2 bases. In germline, CDR1 is DFQATT, CDR2 SNEGSKA (reference sequence). The CDR3 consists of 10 residues. CDR3 residues: CSAKNYGYTF. CDR3 in DNA: TGCAGTGCTAAGAACTATGGCTACACCTTC.

The genes are TRBV5-6 and TRBJ1-2, with TRBD1 matching 8 bases. V was pared by 0 bases and J by 3 bases, with 4 bases of the junction left unmatched. The germline V gene has CDR1 SGHDT and CDR2 YYEEEE. CDR3 length: 15 amino acids. CDR3: CASSLEDRADYGYTF. CDR3 coding DNA: TGTGCCAGCAGCTTGGAGGACAGGGCAGACTATGGCTACACCTTC.

Worth noting for this clone: The DNA is omitted, as the CDR3 cannot be located on it reliably, and the CDR3 follows TCRdb's listing. The chain combines TRBV28 with TRBJ2-3; TRBD1, the table's D call, was not compared with the DNA. The CDR3 region is 16 residues in length, termini included. Germline CDR1 and CDR2: MDHEN and SYDVKM. CDR3 sequence: CASSSSDSPLQHTQYF.

This chain connects TRBV27 to TRBJ2-1; possible D gene TRBD1, 5 bases. The CDR3 is 14 amino acids. Germline V gene data show CDR1 as MNHEY and CDR2 as SMNVEV (reference sequence). V lost 3 bases and J lost 7, with 13 bases in between. CDR3 in DNA: TGTGCCAGCAGTTTGGACACCAGCAATAATGAGCAGTTCTTC. Protein product: CASSLDTSNNEQFF.

This chain connects TRBV30 to TRBJ2-7, with 12 bases fitting TRBD2. Trimming took 4 bases from V and 0 from J; bases not matched to a gene: 4. CDR1 is GTSNPN and CDR2 is SVGIG in the germline V gene (reference sequence). This CDR3 spans 15 amino acids. CDR3 protein: CAWISTSGGSYEQYF. The CDR3 DNA is TGTGCCTGGATTTCGACTAGCGGGGGCTCCTACGAGCAGTACTTC.

V usage is TRBV19 and J usage is TRBJ1-5; D gene unclear. The CDR3 extends over 12 amino acids. CDR1 is LNHDA, CDR2 SQIVND, per germline (reference sequence). The ends were cut back, 3 bases at V and 9 bases at J, with 9 bases in the middle. The CDR3 region is CASSIAGRPQHF. As DNA, the CDR3 is TGTGCCAGTAGTATCGCGGGCAGGCCCCAGCATTTT.

The chain joins TRBV10-2 to TRBJ2-1; D is possibly TRBD1 or TRBD2 (6 bases each). Germline V gene data show CDR1 as WSHSY and CDR2 as SAAADI. This CDR3 is built from 14 residues. V lost 4 bases and J lost 7, with 14 bases in between. The CDR3 nucleotides are TGCGCCAGCAGTGTTGGAGGGGGAGTAAATGAGCAGTTCTTC. It specifies CASSVGGGVNEQFF.

This chain joins TRBV30 and TRBJ1-2; the D gene is possibly TRBD1 (6 bases). V lost 1 base and J 3 bases, leaving 9 bases between the germline ends. The CDR3 contains 13 residues. From germline, CDR1 is GTSNPN and CDR2 SVGIG (reference sequence). This CDR3 is CAWSDREYYGYTF. In DNA form, the CDR3 reads TGTGCCTGGAGTGACAGGGAGTACTATGGCTACACCTTC.

The count of this clone is one. The rearrangement links TRBV5-6 to TRBJ1-1; 7 positions match TRBD1. The length of the CDR3 is 15 residues. Germline CDR1 SGHDT, CDR2 YYEEEE. V was pared by 3 bases and J by 0 bases, with 5 bases of the junction left unmatched. CDR3 DNA sequence: TGTGCCAGCAGCTATGACAGGGCACTGAACACTGAAGCTTTCTTT. Translated: CASSYDRALNTEAFF.

This sequence joins TRBV10-3 and TRBJ2-2, with 7 bases lining up with TRBD1. The CDR3 loop spans 11 amino acids. Germline V gene lookup returns CDR1 ENHRY and CDR2 SYGVKD. Trimming took 8 bases from V and 7 from J; bases not matched to a gene: 1. CDR3 coding DNA: TGTGCCATCGCAGGGGGCGGGGAGCTGTTTTTT. Its protein is CAIAGGGELFF.

The chain is built from TRBV18 and TRBJ1-2; 9 nucleotides line up with TRBD1. The trim removed 3 bases at V and 6 bases at J, leaving 14 bases unmatched. The germline V gene encodes CDR1 KGHSH and CDR2 LQKENI. The CDR3 sequence is 17 residues long. The CDR3 DNA sequence: TGTGCCAGCTCACCCGGACAGGGGCGTATAGTTGAGGATGGCTACACCTTC. This codes for CASSPGQGRIVEDGYTF.

This clone has a handful of counts. This sequence joins TRBV29-1 and TRBJ2-7, with D possibly TRBD2 on 6 matching bases. Germline-derived CDR1 and CDR2 are SQVTM and ANQGSEA. Trimming left V 6 bases short and J 0 bases short, with 12 bases between. This CDR3 spans 13 amino acids. The CDR3 region has the DNA TGCAGCGTCACAGACGGGAGCTCCTACGAGCAGTACTTC. This encodes CSVTDGSSYEQYF.

This clone was seen more than once but under ten times. CDR3 nucleotides: TGTGCCAGTAGTCTCTTTAGCGGGGGGGCATTCGATGAGCAGTTCTTC. It codes for CASSLFSGGAFDEQFF. The chain carries TRBV19 and TRBJ2-1; TRBD2 agrees at 11 bases. The CDR3 has 16 residues. V was clipped by 5 bases and J by 8 bases; unmatched bases: 11. CDR1 is LNHDA and CDR2 is SQIVND in the germline V gene (reference sequence).

The chain employs TRBV29-1 and TRBJ1-4; 10 bases line up with TRBD1. Per germline, CDR1 SQVTM and CDR2 ANQGSEA. This CDR3 has 14 residues. J was trimmed by 5 bases and V by 7 bases; bases with no gene match: 7. This chain's CDR3 is CSGAGTGENEKLFF. CDR3 bases: TGCAGCGGAGCCGGGACAGGGGAAAATGAAAAACTGTTTTTT.